Given below is one TCR beta chain in context. What it binds is unknown. The V and J ends lost 4 bases and 4 bases respectively, with 14 bases between them. This CDR3 contains 15 residues. Germline-derived CDR1 and CDR2 are LGHDT and YNNKEL (reference sequence). Libraries were prepared by immunoSEQ multiplex PCR; TCRdb keeps only in-frame clonotypes and omits some of them. The sample carries 95,000 to 100,000 clones, 80% to 90% recorded once. The data belong to a study of T cell responses to AZD1222 COVID-19 vaccine. Study-level findings and limits: Among vaccine-associated CD4 TCRs, coverage spanned spike, with dominance at 160-218 and 743-854. Of the AZD1222 recipients, only 5 or 6 were seropositive at baseline.

Sample: peripheral blood, taken 28 days after the second AZD1222 dose. This chain joins TRBV3-1 (or the pseudogene TRBV3-2) and TRBJ2-1, with D perhaps being TRBD1 or TRBD2 (7 bases each). The source is an adult who received the AZD1222 COVID-19 vaccine. The DNA of the CDR3 is TGTGCCAGCAGCCTAGGGAGGGGGCCTTACAATGAGCAGTTCTTC. Translating gives CASSLGRGPYNEQFF.